This T cell receptor (beta chain) was identified during a study of technical replicates of blood from a handful of donors. The length of the CDR3 is 16 residues. Looked up from germline, CDR1 is MNHEY and CDR2 is SVGAGI. V lost 0 bases, J lost 8 bases, and 7 bases stayed unmatched. Using immunoSEQ multiplex PCR, the repertoire was profiled, and TCRdb retains in-frame clones only, with some absent. Of more than 90,000 clones listed, roughly 95% are singletons. The material sequenced was T cells isolated from PBMCs. This chain joins TRBV6-5 and TRBJ2-1, with TRBD2 matching over 10 bases. The TCR was taken from a human donor in good health. Written as DNA, the CDR3 is TGTGCCAGCAGTTACTCAAGCGGGAGGGCCTTAGATGAGCAGTTCTTC. Translation: CASSYSSGRALDEQFF.